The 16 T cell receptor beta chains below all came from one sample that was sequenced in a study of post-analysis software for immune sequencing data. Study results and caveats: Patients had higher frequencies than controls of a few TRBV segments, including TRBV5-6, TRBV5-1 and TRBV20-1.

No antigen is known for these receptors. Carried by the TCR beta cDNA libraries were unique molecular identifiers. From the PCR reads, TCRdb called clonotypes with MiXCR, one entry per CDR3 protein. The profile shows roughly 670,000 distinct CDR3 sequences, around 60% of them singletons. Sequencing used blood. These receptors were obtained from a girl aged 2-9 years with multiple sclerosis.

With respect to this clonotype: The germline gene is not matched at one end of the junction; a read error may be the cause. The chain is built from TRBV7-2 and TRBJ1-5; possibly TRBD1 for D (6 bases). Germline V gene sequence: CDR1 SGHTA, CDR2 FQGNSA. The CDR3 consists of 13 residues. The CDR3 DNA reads TGTGCCGGCAGGGGTGGACTCAATCAGCCCCAGCATTTT. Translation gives CAGRGGLNQPQHF.

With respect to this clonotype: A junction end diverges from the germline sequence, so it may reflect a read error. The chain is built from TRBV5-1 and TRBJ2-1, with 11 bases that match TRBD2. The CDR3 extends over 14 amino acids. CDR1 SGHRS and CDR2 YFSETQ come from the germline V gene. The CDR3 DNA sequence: TGCGCCAGCAGCCCGGGACTAGCGGACAATGGGCAGTTCTTC. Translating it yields CASSPGLADNGQFF.

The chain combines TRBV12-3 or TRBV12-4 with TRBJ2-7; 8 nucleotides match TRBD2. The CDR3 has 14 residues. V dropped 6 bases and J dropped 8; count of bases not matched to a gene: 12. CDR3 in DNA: TGTGCCAGCAGCCGGGGGGGACCCATCCCGCAGCAGTACTTC. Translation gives CASSRGGPIPQQYF.

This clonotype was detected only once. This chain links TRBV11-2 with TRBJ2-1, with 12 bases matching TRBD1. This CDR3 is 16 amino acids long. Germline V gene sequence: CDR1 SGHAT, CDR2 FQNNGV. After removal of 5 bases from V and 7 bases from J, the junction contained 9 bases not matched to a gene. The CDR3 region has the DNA TGTGCCAGCAGCCGACCGGGACAGGGGGCGTGGAATGAGCAGTTCTTC. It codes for CASSRPGQGAWNEQFF.

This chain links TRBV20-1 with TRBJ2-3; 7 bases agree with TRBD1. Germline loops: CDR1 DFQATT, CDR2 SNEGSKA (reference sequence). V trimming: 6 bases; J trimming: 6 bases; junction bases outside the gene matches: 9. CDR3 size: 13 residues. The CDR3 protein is CSALTGLGDTQYF. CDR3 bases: TGCAGTGCATTGACAGGGTTGGGGGATACGCAGTATTTT.

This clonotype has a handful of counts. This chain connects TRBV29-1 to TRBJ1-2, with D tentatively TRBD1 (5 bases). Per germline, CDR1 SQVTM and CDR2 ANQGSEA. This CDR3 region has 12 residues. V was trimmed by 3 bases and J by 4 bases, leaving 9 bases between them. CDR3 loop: CSVDTGIYGYTF. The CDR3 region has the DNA TGCAGCGTTGATACAGGAATCTATGGCTACACCTTC.

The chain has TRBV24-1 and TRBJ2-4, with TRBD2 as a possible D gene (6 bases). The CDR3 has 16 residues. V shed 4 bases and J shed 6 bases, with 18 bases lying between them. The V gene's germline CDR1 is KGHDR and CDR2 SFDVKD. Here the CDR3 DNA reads TGTGCCACCAGTGAGGAGGGTACGTCTGGGAGAAACATTCAGTACTTC. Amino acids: CATSEEGTSGRNIQYF.

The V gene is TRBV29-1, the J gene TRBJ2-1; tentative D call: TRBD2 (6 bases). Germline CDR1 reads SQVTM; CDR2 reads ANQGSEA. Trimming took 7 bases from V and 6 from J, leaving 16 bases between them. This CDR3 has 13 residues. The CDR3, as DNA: TGCAGCGCTGTTGTCGGGGACTCCAATGAGCAGTTCTTC. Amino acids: CSAVVGDSNEQFF.

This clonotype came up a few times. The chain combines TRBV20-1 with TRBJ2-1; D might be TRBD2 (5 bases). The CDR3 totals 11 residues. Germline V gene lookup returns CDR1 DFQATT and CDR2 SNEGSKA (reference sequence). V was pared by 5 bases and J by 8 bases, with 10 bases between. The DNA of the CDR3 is TGCAGTGCTTACGGGGTGCATGAGCAGTTCTTC. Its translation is CSAYGVHEQFF.

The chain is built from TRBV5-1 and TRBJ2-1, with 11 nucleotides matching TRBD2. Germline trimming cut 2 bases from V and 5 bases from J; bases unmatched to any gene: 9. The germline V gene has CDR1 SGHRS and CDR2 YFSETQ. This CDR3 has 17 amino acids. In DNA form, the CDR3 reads TGCGCCAGCAGCTTCATGCCGGGACTAGCGGATAACAATGAGCAGTTCTTC. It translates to CASSFMPGLADNNEQFF.

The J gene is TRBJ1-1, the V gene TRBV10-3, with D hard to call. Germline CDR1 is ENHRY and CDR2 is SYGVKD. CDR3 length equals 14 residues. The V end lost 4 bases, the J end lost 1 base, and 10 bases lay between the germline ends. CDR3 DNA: TGTGCCATCAGTGCCCTAATGGCGAACACTGAAGCTTTCTTT. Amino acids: CAISALMANTEAFF.

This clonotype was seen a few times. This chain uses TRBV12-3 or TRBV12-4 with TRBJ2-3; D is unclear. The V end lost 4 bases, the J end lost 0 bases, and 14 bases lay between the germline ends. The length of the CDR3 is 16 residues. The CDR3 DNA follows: TGTGCCAGCAGTTGGCTCCTCGACCTTAGCACAGATACGCAGTATTTT. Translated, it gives CASSWLLDLSTDTQYF.

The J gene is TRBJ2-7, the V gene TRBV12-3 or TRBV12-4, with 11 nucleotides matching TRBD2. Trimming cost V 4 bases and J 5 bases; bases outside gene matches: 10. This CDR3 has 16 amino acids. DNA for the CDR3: TGTGCCAGCAGTTCCTATCTAGCGGGAGGTTCCCACGAGCAGTACTTC. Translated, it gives CASSSYLAGGSHEQYF.

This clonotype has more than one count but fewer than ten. In DNA, the CDR3 is TGTGCCAGCAGTCCCCATAGGGGTTTGAGCTCCTACGAGCAGTACTTC. Translation gives CASSPHRGLSSYEQYF. The chain uses TRBV28 and TRBJ2-7; D is perhaps TRBD1 (5 bases). Germline-derived CDR1 and CDR2 are MDHEN and SYDVKM. V gave up 5 bases and J gave up 0 bases, with 17 bases separating them. The CDR3 extends over 16 amino acids. The full variable domain, its missing parts supplied by reference TRBV28 and TRBJ2-7, is DVKVTQSSRYLVKRTGEKVFLECVQDMDHENMFWYRQDPGLGLRLIYFSYDVKMKEKGDIPEGYSVSREKKERFSLILESASTNQTSMYLCASSPHRGLSSYEQYFGPGTRLTVT.

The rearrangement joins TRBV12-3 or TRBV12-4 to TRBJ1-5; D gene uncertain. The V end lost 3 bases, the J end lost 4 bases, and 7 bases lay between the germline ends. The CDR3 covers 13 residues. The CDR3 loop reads CASSFSGNQPQHF. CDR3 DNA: TGTGCCAGCAGTTTTAGCGGTAATCAGCCCCAGCATTTT.

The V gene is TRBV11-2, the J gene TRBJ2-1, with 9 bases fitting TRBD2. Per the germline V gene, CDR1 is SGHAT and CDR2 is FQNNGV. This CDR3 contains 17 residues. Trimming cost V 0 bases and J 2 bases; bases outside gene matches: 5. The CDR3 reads CASSLDQASGAYNEQFF. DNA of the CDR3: TGTGCCAGCAGCTTAGATCAGGCTAGCGGGGCCTACAATGAGCAGTTCTTC.